These T cell receptor beta chains were read from a single sample in a study of blood T cells in healthy people across ages. Each CDR3 protein is one row after TCRdb ran MiXCR on the 5' RACE reads. Of almost 1 million distinct CDR3 sequences in the sample, roughly half were seen once. Sample: blood. The receptor source for this set is a woman aged 60-70 years in good health. CDR3s leave out the opening cysteine and the closing phenylalanine or tryptophan. D genes are given only for firm matches. Not every row has a clone size; where given, it reads once, few, many or a size class.

v_gene: TRBV29-1
abundance: many
d_gene: NA
CDR3aa: SVLLAYEQY

v_gene: TRBV20-1
abundance: NA
d_gene: NA
CDR3aa: SVPMQPYNEQF

v_gene: TRBV15
abundance: once
d_gene: NA
CDR3aa: ATSTEGPIPYEQY

v_gene: TRBV20-1
abundance: NA
d_gene: TRBD1
CDR3aa: SARPPRTGVHNQPQH

v_gene: TRBV7-2
abundance: NA
d_gene: NA
CDR3aa: ASSYKGSGGAKNIQY

v_gene: TRBV11-2
abundance: once
d_gene: NA
CDR3aa: ASSFQQLSSTDTQY

v_gene: TRBV6-6
abundance: NA
d_gene: TRBD2
CDR3aa: ASSYSSASGYEQY

v_gene: TRBV7-6
abundance: many
d_gene: NA
CDR3aa: ASSLARGREQY

v_gene: TRBV20-1
abundance: NA
d_gene: NA
CDR3aa: SADGTDEETQY

v_gene: TRBV5-1
abundance: few
d_gene: NA
CDR3aa: ASSSAGVRYEQF

v_gene: TRBV7-2
abundance: NA
d_gene: TRBD2
CDR3aa: ASSNIAGAQDTQY

v_gene: TRBV4-2
abundance: NA
d_gene: NA
CDR3aa: ASSQDAGGGEKLF

v_gene: TRBV24-1
abundance: few
d_gene: TRBD2
CDR3aa: ATSDFGGGNEQF

v_gene: TRBV20-1
abundance: NA
d_gene: NA
CDR3aa: SASVSATNYGYT

v_gene: TRBV25-1
abundance: few
d_gene: TRBD1
CDR3aa: ASSSGTGDEKLF

v_gene: TRBV29-1
abundance: once
d_gene: TRBD2
CDR3aa: SVGVAGDSEQY

v_gene: TRBV7-9
abundance: NA
d_gene: TRBD2
CDR3aa: ASSLASGGRNNEQF

v_gene: TRBV6-6
abundance: few
d_gene: NA
CDR3aa: ASRSGSYEQY